This TCR beta chain was obtained from a study of T-cell memory formation after mild COVID-19. The overall study: For the most part, TCR clusters were specific to one donor.

TCRdb processed the 5' RACE reads anew with MiXCR; each CDR3 protein has one entry. Counted here are fewer than 550,000 distinct CDR3 sequences, 15% to 20% occurring once; the ten biggest clones make up around 9.2%. Looked up from germline, CDR1 is KGHDR and CDR2 is SFDVKD. CDR3 size: 13 residues. This clonotype appeared a few times. The junction differs from germline at one of its ends, possibly a read error. V and J are TRBV24-1 and TRBJ2-5; D not resolved. Sequenced sample: PBMCs or a T cell subset sorted from them (not recorded which). The receptor was isolated from an adult woman who had mild COVID-19 (a few samples of this study predate the infection). Cell type and time point are not known. The DNA for the CDR3 is TGTGCCACCAGTGACCGTACATCAGCAGTTCAGCACTTC. Its protein product is CATSDRTSAVQHF.